This T cell receptor (beta chain) was identified in a study of cytomegalovirus exposure and HLA in healthy donors. The CDR3 is 15 amino acids. V lost 5 bases, J lost 3 bases, and 7 bases stayed unmatched. CDR1 and CDR2 (germline): SGHVS, FQNEAQ. With regard to this clone: Its matching antigen is unknown.

Researchers ran the PCR with 60 Vbeta and 13 Jbeta primers. In the original processing: Later, an analysis found around 80 million unique TCR beta chains, and roughly 10 million of these were shared. Some clones are missing from TCRdb's copy, which holds only in-frame ones; the method was immunoSEQ multiplex PCR. V and J calls and clone size are those listed in that table; D and trimming were worked out from the DNA. The sample has fewer than 150,000 clones, approximately 76% seen once. Broader study findings: Reportedly, diagnosis of cytomegalovirus status by the classifier showed high specificity and sensitivity. Earlier analysis yielded a pattern in which most TCR beta V segments were productive about 90% or about 30% of the time.

The J gene is TRBJ2-3, the V gene TRBV7-8; 8 bases are a match to TRBD2. The sequence was obtained from a man in his fifties or sixties in good health and CMV-seropositive. Sample: PBMCs. In nucleotides, the CDR3 is TGTGCCAGCAGCAAAACCGGGGGGGAGACAGATACGCAGTATTTT. Translated, it gives CASSKTGGETDTQYF.